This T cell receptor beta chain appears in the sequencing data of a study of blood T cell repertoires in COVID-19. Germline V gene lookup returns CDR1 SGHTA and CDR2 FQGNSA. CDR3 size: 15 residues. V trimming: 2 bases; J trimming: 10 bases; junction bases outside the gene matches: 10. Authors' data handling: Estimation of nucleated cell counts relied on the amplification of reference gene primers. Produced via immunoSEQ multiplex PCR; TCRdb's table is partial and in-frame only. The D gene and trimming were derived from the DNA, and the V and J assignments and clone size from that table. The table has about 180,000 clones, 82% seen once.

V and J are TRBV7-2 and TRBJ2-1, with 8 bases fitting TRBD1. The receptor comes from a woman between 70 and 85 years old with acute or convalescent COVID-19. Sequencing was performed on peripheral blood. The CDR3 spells CASSLLGQAFGEQFF. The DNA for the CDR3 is TGTGCCAGCAGCTTACTGGGACAGGCCTTTGGAGAGCAGTTCTTC.